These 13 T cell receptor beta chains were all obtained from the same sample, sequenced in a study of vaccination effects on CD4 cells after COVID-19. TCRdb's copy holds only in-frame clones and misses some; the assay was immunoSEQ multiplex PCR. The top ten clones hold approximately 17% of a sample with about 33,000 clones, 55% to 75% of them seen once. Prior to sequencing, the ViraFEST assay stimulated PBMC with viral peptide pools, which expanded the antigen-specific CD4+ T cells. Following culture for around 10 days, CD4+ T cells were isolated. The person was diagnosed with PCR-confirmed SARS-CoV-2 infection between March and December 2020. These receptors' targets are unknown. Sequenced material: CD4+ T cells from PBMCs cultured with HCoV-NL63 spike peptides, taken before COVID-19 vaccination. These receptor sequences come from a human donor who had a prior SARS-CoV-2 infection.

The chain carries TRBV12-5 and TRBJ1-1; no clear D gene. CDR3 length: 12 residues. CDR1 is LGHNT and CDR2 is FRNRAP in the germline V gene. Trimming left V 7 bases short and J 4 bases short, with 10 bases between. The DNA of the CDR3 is TGTGCTAGTGCCCAAAGTGGCACTGAAGCTTTCTTT. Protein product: CASAQSGTEAFF.

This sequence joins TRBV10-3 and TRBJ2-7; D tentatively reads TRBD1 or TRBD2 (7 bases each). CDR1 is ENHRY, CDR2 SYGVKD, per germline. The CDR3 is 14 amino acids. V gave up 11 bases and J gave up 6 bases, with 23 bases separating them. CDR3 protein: CAAGGGTPPSEQYF. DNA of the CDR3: TGTGCCGCAGGGGGGGGGACCCCCCCCTCCGAGCAGTACTTC.

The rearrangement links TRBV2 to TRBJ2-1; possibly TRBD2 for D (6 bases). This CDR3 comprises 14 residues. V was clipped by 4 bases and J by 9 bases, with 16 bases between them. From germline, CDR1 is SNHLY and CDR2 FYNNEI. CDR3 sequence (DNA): TGTGCCAGCAGTGTAACTCGGCGGGGTCTTGAGCAGTTCTTC. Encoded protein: CASSVTRRGLEQFF.

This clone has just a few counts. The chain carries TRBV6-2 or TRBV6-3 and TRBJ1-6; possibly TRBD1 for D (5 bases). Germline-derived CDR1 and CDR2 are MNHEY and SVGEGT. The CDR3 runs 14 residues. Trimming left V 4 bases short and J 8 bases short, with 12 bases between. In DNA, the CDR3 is TGTGCCAGCAGTTGGGACTTAACCTATTCACCCCTCCACTTT. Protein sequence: CASSWDLTYSPLHF.

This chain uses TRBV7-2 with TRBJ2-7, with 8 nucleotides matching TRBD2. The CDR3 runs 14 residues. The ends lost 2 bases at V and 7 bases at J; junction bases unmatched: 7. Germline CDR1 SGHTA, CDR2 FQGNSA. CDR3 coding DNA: TGTGCCAGCAGCTTATTCCGGACTAGCAGTGAGCAGTACTTC. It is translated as CASSLFRTSSEQYF.

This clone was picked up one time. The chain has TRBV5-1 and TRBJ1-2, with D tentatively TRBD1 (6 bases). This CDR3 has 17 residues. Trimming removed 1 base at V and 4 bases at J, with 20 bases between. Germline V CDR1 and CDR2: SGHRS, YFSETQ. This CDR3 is CASSLNFGGESGYGYTF. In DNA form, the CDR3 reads TGCGCCAGCAGCTTGAATTTCGGGGGCGAGTCGGGCTATGGCTACACCTTC.

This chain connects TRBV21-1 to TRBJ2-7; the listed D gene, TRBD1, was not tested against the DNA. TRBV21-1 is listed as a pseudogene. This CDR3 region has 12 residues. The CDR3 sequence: CASSLQDPEQYF. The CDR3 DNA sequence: TGTGCCAGCAGCCTACAGGACCCCGAGCAGTACTTC.

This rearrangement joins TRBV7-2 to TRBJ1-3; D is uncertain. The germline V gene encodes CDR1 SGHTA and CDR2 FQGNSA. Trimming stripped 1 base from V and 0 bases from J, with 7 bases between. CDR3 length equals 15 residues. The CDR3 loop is CASSLGAGSGNTIYF. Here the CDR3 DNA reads TGTGCCAGCAGCTTAGGCGCGGGCTCTGGAAACACCATATATTTT.

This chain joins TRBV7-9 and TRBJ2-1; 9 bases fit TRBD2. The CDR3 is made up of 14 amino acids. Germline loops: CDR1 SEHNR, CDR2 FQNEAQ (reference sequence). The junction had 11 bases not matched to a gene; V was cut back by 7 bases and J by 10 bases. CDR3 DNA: TGTGCCAGCAATATTCTCGCGGGAGGGGACGAGCAGTTCTTC. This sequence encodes CASNILAGGDEQFF.

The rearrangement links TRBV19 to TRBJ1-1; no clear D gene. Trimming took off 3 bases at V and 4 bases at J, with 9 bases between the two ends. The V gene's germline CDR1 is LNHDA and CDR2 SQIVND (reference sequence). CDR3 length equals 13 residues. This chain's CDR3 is CASSMSLGTEAFF. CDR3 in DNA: TGTGCCAGTAGTATGAGTTTGGGCACTGAAGCTTTCTTT. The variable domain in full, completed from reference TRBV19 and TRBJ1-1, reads DGGITQSPKYLFRKEGQNVTLSCEQNLNHDAMYWYRQDPGQGLRLIYYSQIVNDFQKGDIAEGYSVSREKKESFPLTVTSAQKNPTAFYLCASSMSLGTEAFFGQGTRLTVV.

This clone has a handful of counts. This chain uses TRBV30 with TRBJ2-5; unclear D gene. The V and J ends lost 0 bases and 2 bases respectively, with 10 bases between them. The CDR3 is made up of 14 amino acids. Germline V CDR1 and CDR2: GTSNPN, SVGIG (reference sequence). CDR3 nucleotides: TGTGCCTGGAGTGTAGATTGGGTTCAAGAGACCCAGTACTTC. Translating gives CAWSVDWVQETQYF.

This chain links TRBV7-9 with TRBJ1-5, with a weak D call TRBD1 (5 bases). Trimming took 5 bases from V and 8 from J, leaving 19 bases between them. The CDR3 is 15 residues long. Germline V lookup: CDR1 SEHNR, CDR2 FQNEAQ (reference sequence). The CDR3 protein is CASSQTGYRPEPQHF. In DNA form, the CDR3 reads TGTGCCAGCAGCCAAACAGGCTACCGACCCGAGCCCCAGCATTTT.

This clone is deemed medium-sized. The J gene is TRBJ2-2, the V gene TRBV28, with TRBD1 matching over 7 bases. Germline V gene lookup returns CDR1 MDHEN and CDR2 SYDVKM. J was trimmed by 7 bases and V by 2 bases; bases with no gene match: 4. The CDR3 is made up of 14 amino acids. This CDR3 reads CASSLNAGGGELFF. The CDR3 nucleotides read TGTGCCAGCAGTTTAAATGCAGGGGGCGGGGAGCTGTTTTTT.